This T cell receptor (beta chain) was recorded in a study of cytomegalovirus exposure and HLA in healthy donors. Study in general: From HLA-typed donors, an early data release held tens of millions of unique TCRs.

PCR amplification relied on 60 Vbeta primers (plus 13 Jbeta primers). Data came from immunoSEQ multiplex PCR; TCRdb stores just in-frame clones and leaves some out. The sample has some 100,000 clones, 65% to 90% seen once. This clone has just one count. CDR3 length: 22 residues. Trimming removed 5 bases at V and 3 bases at J, with 36 bases between. Germline values: CDR1 SGHVS, CDR2 FQNEAQ. The material sequenced was PBMCs. The chain couples TRBV7-8 to TRBJ2-3, with D perhaps TRBD2 (10 bases). The clonotype originates from a woman in her late teens or twenties in good health and CMV-seronegative. The CDR3 nucleotides read TGTGCCAGCAGCCGCCCCCCTAACAGGGGGCTGAGCGGGAGGGCCGGAACAGATACGCAGTATTTT. Its translation: CASSRPPNRGLSGRAGTDTQYF.